Each of the 7 T cell receptor beta chains below was sequenced from the same sample in a study of cytomegalovirus exposure and HLA in healthy donors. In the PCR, 60 Vbeta and 13 Jbeta primers were used. Assay: immunoSEQ multiplex PCR; the TCRdb copy retains only in-frame clones and omits some. The sample lists 150,000 to 200,000 clones; over 75% were seen once. Sequenced input: PBMCs. These TCRs come from a woman aged 30 to 39 in good health and CMV-seronegative.

The chain is built from TRBV7-6 and TRBJ1-2; 9 nucleotides align to TRBD1. Germline trimming cut 6 bases from V and 7 bases from J; bases unmatched to any gene: 3. The CDR3 length is 12 residues. The germline V gene has CDR1 SGHVS and CDR2 FNYEAQ. The CDR3 nucleotides read TGTGCCAGCAGAACAGGGGGCGGTGGCTACACCTTC. Protein: CASRTGGGGYTF.

The chain is built from TRBV19 and TRBJ1-2; TRBD1 might be the D (5 bases). The CDR3 contains 15 residues. Between the trimmed V and J ends, which lost 7 bases and 2 bases, there was a span of 17 bases. Germline lookup yields CDR1 LNHDA and CDR2 SQIVND (reference sequence). As DNA, the CDR3 is TGTGCCAGTACAGGTGTCGGGACTATCAACTATGGCTACACCTTC. It encodes CASTGVGTINYGYTF.

The J gene is TRBJ1-1, the V gene TRBV10-2; D is undetermined. The V end was cut by 0 bases, the J end by 7 bases, with 3 bases between. This CDR3 region has 11 residues. Germline V gene data show CDR1 as WSHSY and CDR2 as SAAADI. The CDR3 DNA reads TGCGCCAGCAGTGAGTCGTATGAAGCTTTCTTT. Translated, it gives CASSESYEAFF.

The CDR3 loop is CASSLYTGGKIEAFF. CDR3 in DNA: TGTGCCAGCAGCTTATACACAGGGGGTAAAATTGAGGCTTTCTTT. J is TRBJ1-1 and V is TRBV7-2, with 8 positions matching TRBD1. Germline values: CDR1 SGHTA, CDR2 FQGNSA. V shed 2 bases, J shed 11 bases, and the junction held 13 bases outside the gene matches. This CDR3 has 15 residues.

V is TRBV5-1 and J is TRBJ2-1; the D gene is possibly TRBD1 (5 bases). Germline-derived CDR1 and CDR2 are SGHRS and YFSETQ. Between the trimmed V and J ends, which lost 4 bases and 8 bases, there was a span of 10 bases. This CDR3 region has 12 residues. CDR3 amino acids: CASSGARDEQFF. CDR3 DNA sequence: TGCGCCAGCAGCGGGGCCCGGGATGAGCAGTTCTTC.

The chain employs TRBV27 and TRBJ2-1; TRBD2 aligns across 9 bases. This CDR3 is built from 16 residues. After removal of 3 bases from V and 4 bases from J, the junction contained 7 bases not matched to a gene. The germline V gene has CDR1 MNHEY and CDR2 SMNVEV (reference sequence). CDR3 nucleotides: TGTGCCAGCAGTTTTTTAGCTAGCGGGGATTACAATGAGCAGTTCTTC. Its translation: CASSFLASGDYNEQFF.

This chain connects TRBV28 to TRBJ1-2; D is unresolved. With 5 bases removed from V and 6 bases from J, the gap between germline ends came to 10 bases. CDR3 size: 12 residues. Per the germline V gene, CDR1 is MDHEN and CDR2 is SYDVKM. The CDR3, as DNA: TGTGCCAGCAGTGAGCCAGAGGATGGCTACACCTTC. This gives the protein CASSEPEDGYTF.